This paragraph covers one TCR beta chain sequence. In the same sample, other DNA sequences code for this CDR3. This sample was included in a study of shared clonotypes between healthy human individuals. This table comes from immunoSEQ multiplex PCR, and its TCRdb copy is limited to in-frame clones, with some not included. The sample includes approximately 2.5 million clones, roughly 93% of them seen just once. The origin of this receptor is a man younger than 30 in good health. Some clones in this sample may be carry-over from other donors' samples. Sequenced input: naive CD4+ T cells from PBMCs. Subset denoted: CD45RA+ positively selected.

Written as DNA, the CDR3 is TGTGCCAGCAGCTTAACGGCGGCCGGGGAGCTGTTTTTT. Encoded protein: CASSLTAAGELFF. The V gene is TRBV7-3, the J gene TRBJ2-2, with D hard to call. The CDR3 runs to 13 residues. Germline loops: CDR1 SGHTA, CDR2 FQGTGA. V lost 0 bases, J lost 6 bases, and 5 bases lay in between.